Below, one TCR beta chain is given with its context. Its antigen is as yet unknown. The sample originates from a study of T cells in Graves' hyperthyroidism and ophthalmopathy. Study findings and constraints: Among clonotypes expanded in thyroid above 0.001, most were also found in blood.

Researchers took RNA transcripts and amplified the TCR beta CDR3 regions from them. RT-PCR in the first round (using the HTBI primer set) targeted the TCR CDR3. TCRdb fed the multiplex PCR reads into MiXCR, producing one record per CDR3 protein. The data contain around 700,000 distinct CDR3 sequences, over 35% of them singletons. V gave up 6 bases and J gave up 3 bases, with 14 bases separating them. The CDR3 consists of 14 residues. Sequenced sample: blood. The source of this sequence is a middle-aged woman with Graves' hyperthyroidism. This sequence joins TRBV12-3 or TRBV12-4 and TRBJ1-2, with D unresolved. The CDR3 nucleotides read TGTGCCAGCAGCCCCCTAAGAGGGTACTATGGCTACACCTTC. Translating gives CASSPLRGYYGYTF.